The 29 T cell receptor beta chains listed next were all sequenced from one sample in a study of response to subunit inactivated influenza vaccine. MiXCR was run by TCRdb on the RT-PCR reads, yielding one entry per CDR3 protein. The table has 860,000 or so distinct CDR3 sequences, approximately 22% seen once. The sample here was PBMCs from blood, taken less than 6 days after vaccination. Every receptor here comes from a man aged 50-59 years who received an inactivated influenza vaccine.

V and J are TRBV7-2 and TRBJ2-5, with D perhaps matching TRBD2 (6 bases). The CDR3 extends over 15 amino acids. With 2 bases removed from V and 7 bases from J, the gap between germline ends came to 17 bases. From germline, CDR1 is SGHTA and CDR2 FQGNSA. The CDR3 nucleotides are TGTGCCAGCAGCTTACCTAAGACCCGGGGAGGGACCCAGTACTTC. It specifies CASSLPKTRGGTQYF.

This clonotype was detected a few times. The chain employs TRBV7-8 and TRBJ1-5; tentatively, D is TRBD1 (6 bases). Germline loops: CDR1 SGHVS, CDR2 FQNEAQ. This CDR3 region has 15 residues. The V gene lost 5 bases and the J gene lost 7 bases, with 18 bases spanning the gap. CDR3 protein: CASSPRTGYYQPQHF. CDR3 DNA: TGTGCCAGCAGCCCTAGAACAGGGTATTACCAGCCCCAGCATTTT.

This clonotype has a count of ten or more. The rearrangement uses TRBV7-9 and TRBJ2-7; no definite D call. Germline V gene data show CDR1 as SEHNR and CDR2 as FQNEAQ (reference sequence). Trimming removed 4 bases at V and 2 bases at J, with 9 bases between. The CDR3 contains 13 residues. CDR3 sequence reads: CASSSGTTYEQYF. CDR3 sequence (DNA): TGTGCCAGCAGCTCTGGTACGACCTACGAGCAGTACTTC.

CDR3 DNA sequence: TGTGCCAGCTCACCCGACAGGGGGCTCTATGGCTACACCTTC. Its translation: CASSPDRGLYGYTF. The chain links TRBV18 to TRBJ1-2; TRBD1 matches at 10 bases. Trimming took 3 bases from V and 4 from J; bases not matched to a gene: 2. This CDR3 region has 14 residues. Germline values: CDR1 KGHSH, CDR2 LQKENI.

This clonotype was observed many times. The gene calls are TRBV7-9 and TRBJ1-1; TRBD1 is a possible D gene (6 bases). Trimming pared 9 bases from V and 4 bases from J, leaving 15 bases between. This CDR3 is built from 13 residues. From germline, CDR1 is SEHNR and CDR2 FQNEAQ (reference sequence). The CDR3 DNA is TGTGCCAGTTGTGGTGGGGGCTGCACTGAAGCTTTCTTT. Protein product: CASCGGGCTEAFF.

V and J are TRBV3-1 and TRBJ2-3; 7 bases align to TRBD1. Losses at the gene ends were 5 bases for V and 6 bases for J; bases not matched to a gene: 11. Looked up from germline, CDR1 is LGHDT and CDR2 is YNNKEL (reference sequence). The CDR3 has 15 residues. The DNA for the CDR3 is TGTGCCAGCAGCAACGGACAGGCATACTCGGATACGCAGTATTTT. As protein: CASSNGQAYSDTQYF.

This clonotype appeared a few times. V and J are TRBV6-1 and TRBJ2-7, with D possibly TRBD2 on 6 matching bases. Germline CDR1 reads MNHNS; CDR2 reads SASEGT. The CDR3 is 16 residues long. Trimming pared 2 bases from V and 5 bases from J, leaving 19 bases between. CDR3 coding DNA: TGTGCCAGCAGTGAAAACATAGAAGGGAGGTGGGACGAGCAGTACTTC. It translates to CASSENIEGRWDEQYF.

The rearrangement uses TRBV27 and TRBJ1-1, with D possibly being TRBD1 (5 bases). CDR1 is MNHEY, CDR2 SMNVEV, per germline (reference sequence). Trimming left V 4 bases short and J 3 bases short, with 12 bases between. This CDR3 is built from 14 residues. This CDR3 is CASSYLGGHTEAFF. The CDR3 DNA follows: TGTGCCAGCAGTTACCTCGGGGGTCACACTGAAGCTTTCTTT.

The V and J genes are TRBV12-3 or TRBV12-4 and TRBJ2-3, with unresolved D. The CDR3 is made up of 15 amino acids. The V end lost 3 bases, the J end lost 0 bases, and 10 bases lay between the germline ends. Here the CDR3 DNA reads TGTGCCAGCAGTTTTTTCGCCTCTAGCACAGATACGCAGTATTTT. This sequence encodes CASSFFASSTDTQYF.

This clonotype was observed a few times. CDR3 in amino acids: CATSRDMTDTQYF. The CDR3 nucleotides read TGTGCCACCAGCAGAGATATGACAGATACGCAGTATTTT. The rearrangement links TRBV15 to TRBJ2-3; D is unclear. The CDR3 consists of 13 residues. Germline CDR1 and CDR2: LNHNV and YYDKDF (reference sequence). V was trimmed by 0 bases and J by 3 bases, leaving 4 bases between them.

This clonotype has a handful of counts. The gene calls are TRBV5-1 and TRBJ2-1; 10 bases fit TRBD1. CDR1 is SGHRS and CDR2 is YFSETQ in the germline V gene. Trimming took 5 bases from V and 7 from J; bases not matched to a gene: 6. This CDR3 is built from 14 residues. This CDR3 is CASRGQGLENEQFF. The CDR3 DNA reads as TGCGCCAGCAGGGGACAGGGGTTGGAGAATGAGCAGTTCTTC.

This clonotype appeared a few times. J is TRBJ2-5 and V is TRBV6-5; 11 bases map to TRBD2. CDR3 length: 16 residues. Germline-derived CDR1 and CDR2 are MNHEY and SVGAGI. J lost 0 bases, V lost 0 bases, and 0 bases had no gene match. As DNA, the CDR3 is TGTGCCAGCAGTTACTCGGGACTAGCGGACCAAGAGACCCAGTACTTC. This translates into CASSYSGLADQETQYF.

In its sample, this clonotype was seen a few times. V is TRBV5-1 and J is TRBJ2-7; tentative D call: TRBD1 (6 bases). CDR1 is SGHRS, CDR2 YFSETQ, per germline. The V end lost 4 bases, the J end lost 0 bases, and 20 bases lay between the germline ends. The CDR3 contains 17 residues. The CDR3 region has the DNA TGCGCCAGCAGCCCGGGACAAGGGTGGGCCTACTCCTACGAGCAGTACTTC. Protein: CASSPGQGWAYSYEQYF.

This chain connects TRBV7-2 to TRBJ1-1; D not resolved. Trimming stripped 2 bases from V and 4 bases from J, with 8 bases between. There are 13 residues in the CDR3. Germline assignment: CDR1 SGHTA and CDR2 FQGNSA. CDR3 DNA: TGTGCCAGCAGCTTAAATGTTGTCACTGAAGCTTTCTTT. Translated, it gives CASSLNVVTEAFF.

This clonotype was found a few times. This rearrangement joins TRBV15 to TRBJ1-6; D call uncertain. CDR1 and CDR2 (germline): LNHNV, YYDKDF (reference sequence). This CDR3 comprises 14 residues. The V gene lost 6 bases and the J gene lost 6 bases, with 12 bases spanning the gap. The CDR3 reads CATRATYFNSPLHF. The CDR3 DNA is TGTGCCACCAGGGCGACCTACTTTAATTCACCCCTCCACTTT.

This clonotype occurred a few times. The chain joins TRBV20-1 to TRBJ2-3; D might be TRBD2 (6 bases). CDR3 length: 12 residues. Germline CDR1 is DFQATT and CDR2 is SNEGSKA (reference sequence). Deletions cut 3 bases from V and 5 bases from J, with 9 bases between. The CDR3 DNA is TGCAGTGCTAGCGGGAGAGGAGATACGCAGTATTTT. It specifies CSASGRGDTQYF.

The chain has TRBV5-5 and TRBJ2-2; 7 nucleotides match TRBD1. CDR3 length: 15 amino acids. The ends lost 4 bases at V and 6 bases at J; junction bases unmatched: 9. CDR1 and CDR2 from the germline V gene are SGHKS and YYEKEE (reference sequence). The CDR3 DNA is TGTGCCAGCAGCACCGACAGGGTTTTGGCCGGGGAGCTGTTTTTT. Its translation is CASSTDRVLAGELFF.

This clonotype has only a few counts. The chain uses TRBV6-1 and TRBJ2-2; D is possibly TRBD1 or TRBD2 (6 bases each). V was pared by 6 bases and J by 5 bases, with 13 bases between. Germline V lookup: CDR1 MNHNS, CDR2 SASEGT. The CDR3 is 14 amino acids. The DNA of the CDR3 is TGTGCCAGCAGACCCGGGGGCGGGACCGGGGAGCTGTTTTTT. Protein sequence: CASRPGGGTGELFF.

The chain couples TRBV2 to TRBJ1-2; D ambiguous. This CDR3 contains 13 residues. V gave up 4 bases and J gave up 4 bases, with 10 bases separating them. From germline, CDR1 is SNHLY and CDR2 FYNNEI. As DNA, the CDR3 is TGTGCCAGCAGTGTTTCGGAATCCTATGGCTACACCTTC. As protein: CASSVSESYGYTF.

Ten or more counts support this clonotype. The chain is built from TRBV4-2 and TRBJ2-1; D gene uncertain. This CDR3 comprises 17 residues. The V end lost 3 bases, the J end lost 6 bases, and 21 bases lay between the germline ends. Germline V CDR1 and CDR2: LGHNA, YNFKEQ. DNA of the CDR3: TGTGCCAGCAGCCAGGGTCGTACTTGGGGTATTGGCAATGAGCAGTTCTTC. Translation: CASSQGRTWGIGNEQFF.

The chain combines TRBV6-5 with TRBJ2-7; 12 bases agree with TRBD2. This CDR3 is 16 amino acids long. The V and J ends lost 2 bases and 4 bases, in that order; junction bases with no gene match: 6. Germline loops: CDR1 MNHEY, CDR2 SVGAGI. The chain's CDR3 is CASSYRLAGGIYEQYF. The DNA of the CDR3 is TGTGCCAGCAGTTACCGTCTAGCGGGAGGGATTTACGAGCAGTACTTC.

This clonotype was picked up a small number of times. The V and J genes are TRBV20-1 and TRBJ2-1, with 11 bases fitting TRBD2. Germline V CDR1 and CDR2: DFQATT, SNEGSKA (reference sequence). V dropped 6 bases and J dropped 5; count of bases not matched to a gene: 9. The CDR3 totals 15 residues. The CDR3, as DNA: TGCAGTGCCTTAGCGGGAGGGCCCCTCGACAATGAGCAGTTCTTC. Translation: CSALAGGPLDNEQFF.

A few counts support this clonotype. The junction departs from germline at one end; a sequencing error may be responsible. The chain links TRBV7-9 to TRBJ2-7; D tentatively reads TRBD1 or TRBD2 (5 bases each). Germline V gene lookup returns CDR1 SEHNR and CDR2 FQNEAQ (reference sequence). This CDR3 comprises 13 residues. This chain's CDR3 is CASTLQGTAEQYF. CDR3 bases: TGTGCCAGCACCTTACAAGGGACGGCCGAGCAGTACTTC.

This rearrangement joins TRBV11-2 to TRBJ2-1, with TRBD1 matching 10 bases. Germline trimming cut 4 bases from V and 9 bases from J; bases unmatched to any gene: 6. Looked up from germline, CDR1 is SGHAT and CDR2 is FQNNGV. This CDR3 comprises 14 residues. The CDR3, as DNA: TGTGCCAGCAGCTGGGACAGGGGTTCAGGTGAGCAGTTCTTC. Protein: CASSWDRGSGEQFF.

V usage is TRBV7-9 and J usage is TRBJ1-6, with D maybe TRBD1 (6 bases). V lost 6 bases, J lost 7 bases, and 19 bases lay in between. The CDR3 totals 16 residues. CDR1 is SEHNR and CDR2 is FQNEAQ in the germline V gene (reference sequence). CDR3 DNA: TGTGCCAGCAGAGAAGACGGGGGGCCCCTAAATTCACCCCTCCACTTT. It translates to CASREDGGPLNSPLHF.

V usage is TRBV28 and J usage is TRBJ2-1; D may be TRBD2 (6 bases). Per germline, CDR1 MDHEN and CDR2 SYDVKM. The ends were cut back, 7 bases at V and 0 bases at J, with 7 bases in the middle. This CDR3 has 13 residues. This CDR3 is CASTGSSYNEQFF. In DNA form, the CDR3 reads TGTGCCAGCACCGGGAGCTCCTACAATGAGCAGTTCTTC.

This clonotype turned up a few times. This chain uses TRBV7-2 with TRBJ1-4, with a weak D call TRBD1 (5 bases). The CDR3 spans 16 residues. Germline V gives CDR1 SGHTA, CDR2 FQGNSA. V lost 1 base to trimming and J lost 1 base, with 10 bases between them. DNA for the CDR3: TGTGCCAGCAGCTTAGACAGAGGGGTAACTAATGAAAAACTGTTTTTT. Amino acids: CASSLDRGVTNEKLFF.

This clonotype was observed once. This chain joins TRBV7-9 and TRBJ2-3, with a tentative D call TRBD1 (5 bases). The CDR3 totals 15 residues. The V end lost 2 bases, the J end lost 6 bases, and 15 bases lay between the germline ends. Germline lookup yields CDR1 SEHNR and CDR2 FQNEAQ (reference sequence). The CDR3 reads CASSLSLGPGDTQYF. For the CDR3, the DNA is TGTGCCAGCAGCTTATCGCTGGGGCCCGGGGATACGCAGTATTTT.

This clonotype was detected only a few times. The rearrangement joins TRBV20-1 to TRBJ2-1; 15 bases align to TRBD2. This CDR3 is built from 19 residues. The trim removed 2 bases at V and 4 bases at J, leaving 12 bases unmatched. The germline V gene has CDR1 DFQATT and CDR2 SNEGSKA (reference sequence). The CDR3 sequence is CSARPSGLAGGLPYNEQFF. The CDR3 DNA follows: TGCAGTGCTAGACCCTCAGGACTAGCGGGGGGGCTACCATACAATGAGCAGTTCTTC.